Reported below is one T cell receptor (beta chain). Trimming removed 7 bases from V and 2 bases from J; junction bases left unmatched: 2. From germline, CDR1 is SGHKS and CDR2 YYEKEE (reference sequence). This CDR3 spans 13 amino acids. Clones were read by immunoSEQ multiplex PCR, and TCRdb kept only the in-frame ones, dropping some. This sample yields about 67,000 clones, of which just over 90% are seen a single time; roughly 1.5% belongs to the top ten. This entry is derived from a study of T cell changes during pregnancy in multiple sclerosis. V and J are TRBV5-5 and TRBJ2-2; 7 nucleotides match TRBD1. The specimen comprised peripheral blood, sampled after pregnancy. The sequence derives from a female donor with multiple sclerosis, enrolled in a pregnancy study. The CDR3 coding sequence is TGTGCCAGCCGGGACAGAAACACCGGGGAGCTGTTTTTT. Protein: CASRDRNTGELFF.